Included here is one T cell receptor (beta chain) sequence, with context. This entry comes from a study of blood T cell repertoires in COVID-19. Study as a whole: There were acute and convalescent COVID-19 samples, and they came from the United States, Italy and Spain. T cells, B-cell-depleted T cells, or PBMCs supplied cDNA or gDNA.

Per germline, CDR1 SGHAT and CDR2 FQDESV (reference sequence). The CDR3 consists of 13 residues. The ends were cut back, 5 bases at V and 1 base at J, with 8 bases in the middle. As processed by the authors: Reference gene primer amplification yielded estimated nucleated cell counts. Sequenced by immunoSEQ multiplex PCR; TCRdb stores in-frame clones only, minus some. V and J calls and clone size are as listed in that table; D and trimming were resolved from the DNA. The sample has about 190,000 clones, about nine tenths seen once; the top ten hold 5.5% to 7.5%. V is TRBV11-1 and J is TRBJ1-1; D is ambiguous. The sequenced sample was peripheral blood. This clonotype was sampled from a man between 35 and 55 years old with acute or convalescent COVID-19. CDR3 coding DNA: TGTGCCAGCAGCCAACAGACGAACACTGAAGCTTTCTTT. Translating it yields CASSQQTNTEAFF.